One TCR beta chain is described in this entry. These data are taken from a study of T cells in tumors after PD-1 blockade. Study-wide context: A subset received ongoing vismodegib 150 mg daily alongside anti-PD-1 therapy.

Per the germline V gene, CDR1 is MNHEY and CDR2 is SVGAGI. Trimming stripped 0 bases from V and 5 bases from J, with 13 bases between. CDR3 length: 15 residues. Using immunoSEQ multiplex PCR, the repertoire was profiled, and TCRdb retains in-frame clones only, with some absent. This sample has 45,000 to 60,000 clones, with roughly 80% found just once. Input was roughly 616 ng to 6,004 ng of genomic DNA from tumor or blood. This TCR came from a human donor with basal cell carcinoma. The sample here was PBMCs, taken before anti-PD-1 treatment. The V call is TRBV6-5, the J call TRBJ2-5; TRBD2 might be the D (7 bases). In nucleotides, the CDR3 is TGTGCCAGCAGTTACTCGTGGGGGGGCAGGGAGACCCAGTACTTC. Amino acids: CASSYSWGGRETQYF.